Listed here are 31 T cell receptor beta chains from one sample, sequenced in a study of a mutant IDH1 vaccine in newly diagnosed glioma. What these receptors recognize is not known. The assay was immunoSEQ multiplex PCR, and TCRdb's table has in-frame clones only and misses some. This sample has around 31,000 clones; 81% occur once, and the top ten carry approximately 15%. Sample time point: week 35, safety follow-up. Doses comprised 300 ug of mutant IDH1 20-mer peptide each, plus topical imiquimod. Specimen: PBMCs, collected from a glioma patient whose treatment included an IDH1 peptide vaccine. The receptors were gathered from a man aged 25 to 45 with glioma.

The CDR3 DNA sequence: TGCGCCAGCAGTCTTGCCGGTACCTCAATCTGCGAGCAGTACTTC. Amino acids: CASSLAGTSICEQYF. The gene calls are TRBV10-1 and TRBJ2-7; no clear D. There are 15 residues in the CDR3. The germline CDR1 and CDR2 sequences are WNHNN and SYGVQD (reference sequence). The germline V and J ends were trimmed by 5 bases and 6 bases, with 20 bases remaining between them.

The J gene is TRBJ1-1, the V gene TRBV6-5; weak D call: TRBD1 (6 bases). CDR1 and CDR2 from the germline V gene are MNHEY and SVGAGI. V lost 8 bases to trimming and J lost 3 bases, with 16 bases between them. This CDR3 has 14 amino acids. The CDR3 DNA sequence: TGTGCCAGCTTAATGGGGGGCTCCTACACTGAAGCTTTCTTT. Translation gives CASLMGGSYTEAFF.

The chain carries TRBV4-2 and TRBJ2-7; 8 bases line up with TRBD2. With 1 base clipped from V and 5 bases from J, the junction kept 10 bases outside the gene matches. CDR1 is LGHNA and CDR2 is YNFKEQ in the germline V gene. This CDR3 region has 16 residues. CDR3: CASSQAEGSGENEQYF. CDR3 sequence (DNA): TGTGCCAGCAGCCAAGCCGAAGGTAGCGGGGAGAACGAGCAGTACTTC.

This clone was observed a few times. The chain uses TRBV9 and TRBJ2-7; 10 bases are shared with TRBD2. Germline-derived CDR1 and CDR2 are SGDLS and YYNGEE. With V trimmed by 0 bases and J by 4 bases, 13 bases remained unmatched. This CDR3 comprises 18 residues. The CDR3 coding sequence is TGTGCCAGCAGCGTAGGTCTCGCCGTGGCTAGCGGGAGTTACGAGCAGTACTTC. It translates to CASSVGLAVASGSYEQYF.

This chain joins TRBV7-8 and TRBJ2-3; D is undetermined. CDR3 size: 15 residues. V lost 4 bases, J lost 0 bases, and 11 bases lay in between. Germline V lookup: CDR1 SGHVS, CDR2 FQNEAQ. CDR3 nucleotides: TGTGCCAGCAGCTGGCTGAGCACTAGCACAGATACGCAGTATTTT. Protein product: CASSWLSTSTDTQYF.

CDR3 loop: CASSQGGSSYGYTF. As DNA, the CDR3 is TGTGCCAGCAGCCAAGGTGGGTCCTCCTATGGCTACACCTTC. The chain has TRBV14 and TRBJ1-2; unclear D gene. Germline V gene data show CDR1 as SGHDN and CDR2 as FVKESK. Trimming took off 1 base at V and 4 bases at J, with 10 bases between the two ends. The CDR3 sequence is 14 residues long.

CDR3 nucleotide sequence: TGTGCCAGCAGCTTGGGAGGGCAGGGCAACATTCAGTACTTC. Its translation: CASSLGGQGNIQYF. The chain links TRBV5-5 to TRBJ2-4; perhaps D is TRBD1 or TRBD2 (5 bases each). The V gene lost 0 bases and the J gene lost 7 bases, with 11 bases spanning the gap. CDR1 is SGHKS and CDR2 is YYEKEE in the germline V gene (reference sequence). The CDR3 is 14 amino acids.

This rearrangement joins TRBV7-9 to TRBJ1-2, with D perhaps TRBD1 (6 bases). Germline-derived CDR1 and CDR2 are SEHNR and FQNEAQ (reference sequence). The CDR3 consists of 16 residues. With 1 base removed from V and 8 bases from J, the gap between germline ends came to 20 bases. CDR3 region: CASSLGFGAGARGYTF. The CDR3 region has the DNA TGTGCCAGCAGCTTAGGTTTTGGAGCAGGGGCCAGGGGCTACACCTTC.

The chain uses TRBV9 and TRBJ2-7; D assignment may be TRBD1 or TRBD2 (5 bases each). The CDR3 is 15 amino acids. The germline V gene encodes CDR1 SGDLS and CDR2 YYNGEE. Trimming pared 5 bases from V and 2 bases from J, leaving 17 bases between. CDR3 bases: TGTGCCAGCAGTGAGGGGAGCCCCTACGCCTACGAGCAGTACTTC. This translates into CASSEGSPYAYEQYF.

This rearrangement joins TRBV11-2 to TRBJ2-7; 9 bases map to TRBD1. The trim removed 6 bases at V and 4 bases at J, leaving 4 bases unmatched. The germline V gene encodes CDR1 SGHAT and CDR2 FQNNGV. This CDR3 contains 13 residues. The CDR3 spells CASRGQGGYEQYF. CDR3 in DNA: TGTGCCAGCAGGGGACAGGGCGGTTACGAGCAGTACTTC.

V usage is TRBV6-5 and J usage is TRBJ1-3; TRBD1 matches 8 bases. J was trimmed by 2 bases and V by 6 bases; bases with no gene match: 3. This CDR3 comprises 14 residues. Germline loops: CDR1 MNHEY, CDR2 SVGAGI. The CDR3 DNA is TGTGCCAGCAGCTTACAGGGGGCTGGAAACACCATATATTTT. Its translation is CASSLQGAGNTIYF.

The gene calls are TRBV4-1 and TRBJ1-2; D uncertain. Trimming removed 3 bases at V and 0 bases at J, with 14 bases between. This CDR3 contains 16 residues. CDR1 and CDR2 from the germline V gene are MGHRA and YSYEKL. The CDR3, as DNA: TGCGCCAGCAGCCAGCCCCGCAGAGAGACTAACTATGGCTACACCTTC. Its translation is CASSQPRRETNYGYTF.

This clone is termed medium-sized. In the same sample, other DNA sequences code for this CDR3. Here the CDR3 reads CAWSPPVIGNYGYTF. The CDR3 DNA reads as TGTGCCTGGAGTCCCCCGGTGATAGGCAACTATGGCTACACCTTC. The chain combines TRBV30 with TRBJ1-2; D call uncertain. CDR1 is GTSNPN, CDR2 SVGIG, per germline (reference sequence). There are 15 residues in the CDR3. The ends were cut back, 2 bases at V and 2 bases at J, with 15 bases in the middle.

CDR3 nucleotide sequence: TGTGCCACTCGACTAGTGGGAGATACGCAGTATTTT. This sequence encodes CATRLVGDTQYF. This rearrangement joins TRBV6-1 to TRBJ2-3, with D perhaps TRBD2 (6 bases). The CDR3 has 12 amino acids. Germline lookup yields CDR1 MNHNS and CDR2 SASEGT. The ends were cut back, 10 bases at V and 5 bases at J, with 13 bases in the middle.

Written as DNA, the CDR3 is TGTGCCAGCAGTTCCACACCCGGACAGGGGGTTTTAGGCTACACCTTC. The encoded protein is CASSSTPGQGVLGYTF. This chain uses TRBV27 with TRBJ1-2; TRBD1 matches 10 bases. Germline V lookup: CDR1 MNHEY, CDR2 SMNVEV (reference sequence). The V and J ends lost 4 bases and 8 bases, in that order; junction bases with no gene match: 13. The CDR3 sequence is 16 residues long.

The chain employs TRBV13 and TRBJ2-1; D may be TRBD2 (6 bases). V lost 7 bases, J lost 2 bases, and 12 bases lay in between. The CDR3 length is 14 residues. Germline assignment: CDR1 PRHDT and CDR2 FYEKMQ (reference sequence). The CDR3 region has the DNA TGTGCCAGCACCTCCCCGGGGGCCTACAATGAGCAGTTCTTC. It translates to CASTSPGAYNEQFF.

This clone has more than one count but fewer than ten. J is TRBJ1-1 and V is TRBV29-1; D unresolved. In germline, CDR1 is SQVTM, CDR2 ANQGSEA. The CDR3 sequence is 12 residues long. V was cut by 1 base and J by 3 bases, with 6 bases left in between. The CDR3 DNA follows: TGCAGCGTTGAAGCGAGGGACACTGAAGCTTTCTTT. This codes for CSVEARDTEAFF.

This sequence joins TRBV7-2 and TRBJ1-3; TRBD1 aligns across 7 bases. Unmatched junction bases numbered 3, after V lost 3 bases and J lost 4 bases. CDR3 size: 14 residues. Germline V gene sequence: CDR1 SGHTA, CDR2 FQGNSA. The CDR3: CASSLTGLGNTIYF. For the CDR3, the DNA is TGTGCCAGCAGCTTGACAGGGTTAGGAAACACCATATATTTT.

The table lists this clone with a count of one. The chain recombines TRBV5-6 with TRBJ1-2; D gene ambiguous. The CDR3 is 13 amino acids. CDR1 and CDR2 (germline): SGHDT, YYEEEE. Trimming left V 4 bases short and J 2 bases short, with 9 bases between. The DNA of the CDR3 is TGTGCCAGCAGCACCGGAGACAACTATGGCTACACCTTC. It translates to CASSTGDNYGYTF.

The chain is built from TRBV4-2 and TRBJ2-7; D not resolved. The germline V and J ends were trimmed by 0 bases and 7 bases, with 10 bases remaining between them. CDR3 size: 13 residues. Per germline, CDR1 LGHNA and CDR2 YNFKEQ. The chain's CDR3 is CASSQELVGEQYF. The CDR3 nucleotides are TGTGCCAGCAGCCAAGAGCTAGTGGGGGAGCAGTACTTC.

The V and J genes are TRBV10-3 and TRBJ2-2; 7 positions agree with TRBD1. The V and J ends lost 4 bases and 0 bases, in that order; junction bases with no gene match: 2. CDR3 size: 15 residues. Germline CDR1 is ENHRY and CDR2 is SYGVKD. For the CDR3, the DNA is TGTGCCATCAGTGTTCAGGGGGCGAACACCGGGGAGCTGTTTTTT. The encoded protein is CAISVQGANTGELFF.

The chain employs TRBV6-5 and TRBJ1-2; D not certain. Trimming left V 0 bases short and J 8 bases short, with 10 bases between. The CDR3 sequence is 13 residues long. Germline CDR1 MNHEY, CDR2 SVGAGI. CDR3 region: CASSYSTGYGYTF. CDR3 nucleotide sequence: TGTGCCAGCAGTTACTCGACCGGGTACGGCTACACCTTC.

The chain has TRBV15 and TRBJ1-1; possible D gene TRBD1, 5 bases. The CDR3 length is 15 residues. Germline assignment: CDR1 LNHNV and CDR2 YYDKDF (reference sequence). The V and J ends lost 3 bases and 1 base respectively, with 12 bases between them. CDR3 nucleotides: TGTGCCACCAGCAGGAACAGGATCGGGAACACTGAAGCTTTCTTT. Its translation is CATSRNRIGNTEAFF. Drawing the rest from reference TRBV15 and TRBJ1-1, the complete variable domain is DAMVIQNPRYQVTQFGKPVTLSCSQTLNHNVMYWYQQKSSQAPKLLFHYYDKDFNNEADTPDNFQSRRPNTSFCFLDIRSPGLGDTAMYLCATSRNRIGNTEAFFGQGTRLTVV.

The CDR3 DNA sequence: TGTGCCAGCGGGGGGGTGGGCGAGCCCCAGCATTTT. Translating gives CASGGVGEPQHF. The chain couples TRBV27 to TRBJ1-5; perhaps TRBD1 as D (5 bases). V shed 8 bases and J shed 8 bases, with 13 bases lying between them. The germline CDR1 and CDR2 sequences are MNHEY and SMNVEV (reference sequence). The length of the CDR3 is 12 residues.

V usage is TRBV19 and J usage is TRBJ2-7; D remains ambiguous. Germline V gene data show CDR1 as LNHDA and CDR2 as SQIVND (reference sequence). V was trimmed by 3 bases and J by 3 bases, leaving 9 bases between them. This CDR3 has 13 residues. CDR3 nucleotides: TGTGCCAGTAGTATCAGGATTTTCTACGAGCAGTACTTC. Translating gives CASSIRIFYEQYF.

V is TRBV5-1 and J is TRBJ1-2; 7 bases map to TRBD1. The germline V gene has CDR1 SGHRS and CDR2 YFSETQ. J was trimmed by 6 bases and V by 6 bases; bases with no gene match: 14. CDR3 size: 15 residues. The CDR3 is CASTFRGTGEDGYTF. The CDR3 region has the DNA TGCGCCAGCACCTTCCGCGGAACAGGGGAGGATGGCTACACCTTC.

CDR3 amino acids: CASSLGDVKLFF. The DNA of the CDR3 is TGTGCCAGCAGCTTGGGGGACGTAAAACTGTTTTTT. This rearrangement joins TRBV7-9 to TRBJ1-4; possibly TRBD1 for D (5 bases). Per germline, CDR1 SEHNR and CDR2 FQNEAQ (reference sequence). Trimming shortened V by 3 bases and J by 10 bases, and 9 bases separated the two germline ends. The CDR3 has 12 amino acids.

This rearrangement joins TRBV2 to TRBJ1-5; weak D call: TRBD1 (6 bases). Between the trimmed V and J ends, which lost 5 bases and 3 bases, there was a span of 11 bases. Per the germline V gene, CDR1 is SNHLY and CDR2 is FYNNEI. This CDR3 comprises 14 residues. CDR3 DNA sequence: TGTGCCAGCAGTATCAGACAGGTCAATCAGCCCCAGCATTTT. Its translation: CASSIRQVNQPQHF. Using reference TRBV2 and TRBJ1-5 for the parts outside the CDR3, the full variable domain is EPEVTQTPSHQVTQMGQEVILRCVPISNHLYFYWYRQILGQKVEFLVSFYNNEISEKSEIFDDQFSVERPDGSNFTLKIRSTKLEDSAMYFCASSIRQVNQPQHFGDGTRLSIL.

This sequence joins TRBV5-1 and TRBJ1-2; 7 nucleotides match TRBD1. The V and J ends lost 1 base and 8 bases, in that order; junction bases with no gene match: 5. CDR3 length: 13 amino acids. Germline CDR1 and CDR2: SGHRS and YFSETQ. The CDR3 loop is CASSLQGVRGYTF. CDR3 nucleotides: TGCGCCAGCAGCTTGCAGGGGGTACGAGGCTACACCTTC.

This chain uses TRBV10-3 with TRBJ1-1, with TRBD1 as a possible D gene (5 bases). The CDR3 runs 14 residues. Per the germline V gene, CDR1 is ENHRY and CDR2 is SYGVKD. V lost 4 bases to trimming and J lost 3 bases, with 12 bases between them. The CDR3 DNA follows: TGTGCCATCAGTGTGGGGCAGGTTGACACTGAAGCTTTCTTT. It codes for CAISVGQVDTEAFF.

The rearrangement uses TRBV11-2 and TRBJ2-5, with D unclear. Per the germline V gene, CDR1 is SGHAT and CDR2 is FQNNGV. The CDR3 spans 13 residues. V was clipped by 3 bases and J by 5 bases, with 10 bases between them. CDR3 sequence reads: CASSLPSVETQYF. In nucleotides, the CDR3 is TGTGCCAGCAGCTTGCCTTCGGTGGAGACCCAGTACTTC.